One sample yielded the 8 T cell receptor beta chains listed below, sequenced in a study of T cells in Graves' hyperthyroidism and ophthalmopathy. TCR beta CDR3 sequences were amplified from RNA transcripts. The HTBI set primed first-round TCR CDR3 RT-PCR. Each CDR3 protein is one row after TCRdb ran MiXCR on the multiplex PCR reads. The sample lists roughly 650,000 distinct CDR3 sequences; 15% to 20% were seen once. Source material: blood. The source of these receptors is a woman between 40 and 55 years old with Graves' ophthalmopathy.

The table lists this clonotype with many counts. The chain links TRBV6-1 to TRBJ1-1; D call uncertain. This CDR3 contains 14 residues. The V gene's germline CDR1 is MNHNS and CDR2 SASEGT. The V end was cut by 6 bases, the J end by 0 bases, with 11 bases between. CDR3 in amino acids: CASSSYPLNTEAFF. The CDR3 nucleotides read TGTGCCAGCAGCTCCTACCCCTTGAACACTGAAGCTTTCTTT.

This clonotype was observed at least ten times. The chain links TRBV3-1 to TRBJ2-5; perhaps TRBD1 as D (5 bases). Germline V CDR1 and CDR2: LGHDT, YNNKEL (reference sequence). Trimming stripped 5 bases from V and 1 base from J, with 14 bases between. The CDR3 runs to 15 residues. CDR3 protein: CASSKRSQGQETQYF. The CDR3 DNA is TGTGCCAGCAGCAAAAGAAGTCAGGGCCAAGAGACCCAGTACTTC.

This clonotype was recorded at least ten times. The CDR3 nucleotides read TGCAGTGCTTCTAGCGGGGGGTCCTACGAGCAGTACTTC. This codes for CSASSGGSYEQYF. This rearrangement joins TRBV20-1 to TRBJ2-7; 11 bases map to TRBD2. With V trimmed by 5 bases and J by 1 base, 1 base remained unmatched. CDR1 and CDR2 (germline): DFQATT, SNEGSKA (reference sequence). This CDR3 region has 13 residues.

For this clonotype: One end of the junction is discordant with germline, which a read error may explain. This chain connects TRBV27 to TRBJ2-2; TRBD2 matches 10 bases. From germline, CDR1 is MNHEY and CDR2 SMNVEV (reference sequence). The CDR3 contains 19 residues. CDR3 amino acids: CAGSLLQLAGNLGTGELFF. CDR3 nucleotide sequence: TGTGCCGGCAGTTTGTTACAACTAGCGGGGAATTTGGGGACCGGGGAGCTGTTTTTT.

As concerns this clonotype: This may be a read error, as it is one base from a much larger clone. The CDR3 DNA sequence: TGCGCCAGCAGTCCCCACGAGAGCTTCTACAATGAGCAGTTCTTC. As protein: CASSPHESFYNEQFF. This chain joins TRBV5-1 and TRBJ2-1; unclear D gene. Germline V gives CDR1 SGHRS, CDR2 YFSETQ. The V gene lost 5 bases and the J gene lost 3 bases, with 15 bases spanning the gap. The CDR3 spans 15 residues.

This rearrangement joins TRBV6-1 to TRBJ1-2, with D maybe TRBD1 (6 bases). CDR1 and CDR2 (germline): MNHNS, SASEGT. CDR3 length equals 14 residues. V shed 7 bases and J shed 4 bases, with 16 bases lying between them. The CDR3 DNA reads TGTGCCAGCACCGACGGACAGTTCTCCTATGGCTACACCTTC. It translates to CASTDGQFSYGYTF.

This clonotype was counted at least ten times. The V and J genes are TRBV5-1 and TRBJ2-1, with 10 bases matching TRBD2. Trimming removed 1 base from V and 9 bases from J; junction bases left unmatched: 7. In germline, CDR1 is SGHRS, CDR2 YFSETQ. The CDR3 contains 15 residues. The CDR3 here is CASSLSLAGAGEQFF. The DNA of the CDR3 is TGCGCCAGCAGCTTGAGTCTAGCGGGGGCGGGTGAGCAGTTCTTC.

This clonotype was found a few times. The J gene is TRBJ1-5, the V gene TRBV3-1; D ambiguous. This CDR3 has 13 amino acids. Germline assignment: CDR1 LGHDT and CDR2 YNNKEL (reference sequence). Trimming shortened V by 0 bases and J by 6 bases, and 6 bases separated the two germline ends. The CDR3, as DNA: TGTGCCAGCAGCCAAGAATTTGGTCAGCCCCAGCATTTT. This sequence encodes CASSQEFGQPQHF. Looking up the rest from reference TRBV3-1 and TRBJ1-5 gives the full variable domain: DTAVSQTPKYLVTQMGNDKSIKCEQNLGHDTMYWYKQDSKKFLKIMFSYNNKELIINETVPNRFSPKSPDKAHLNLHINSLELGDSAVYFCASSQEFGQPQHFGDGTRLSIL.